The clone carrying this T cell receptor beta chain has just a few counts. TCRdb reprocessed the reads via MiXCR and lists one record per CDR3 protein. The sample shows a few hundred thousand distinct CDR3 sequences, less than 30% of them seen only once. The data originate from a study of T cell repertoires in cytomegalovirus infection. The ends lost 8 bases at V and 8 bases at J; junction bases unmatched: 5. The CDR3 length is 14 residues. The V gene's germline CDR1 is KGHDR and CDR2 SFDVKD. This receptor was identified in a human donor in good health (CMV status not recorded). Some clones in this sample may be carry-over from other donors' samples. The sequenced sample consisted of PBMCs. The V gene is TRBV24-1, the J gene TRBJ2-1, with 13 bases matching TRBD2. CDR3 protein: CATIGTSGRDEQFF. The DNA of the CDR3 is TGTGCCACCATCGGTACTAGCGGGAGGGATGAGCAGTTCTTC.